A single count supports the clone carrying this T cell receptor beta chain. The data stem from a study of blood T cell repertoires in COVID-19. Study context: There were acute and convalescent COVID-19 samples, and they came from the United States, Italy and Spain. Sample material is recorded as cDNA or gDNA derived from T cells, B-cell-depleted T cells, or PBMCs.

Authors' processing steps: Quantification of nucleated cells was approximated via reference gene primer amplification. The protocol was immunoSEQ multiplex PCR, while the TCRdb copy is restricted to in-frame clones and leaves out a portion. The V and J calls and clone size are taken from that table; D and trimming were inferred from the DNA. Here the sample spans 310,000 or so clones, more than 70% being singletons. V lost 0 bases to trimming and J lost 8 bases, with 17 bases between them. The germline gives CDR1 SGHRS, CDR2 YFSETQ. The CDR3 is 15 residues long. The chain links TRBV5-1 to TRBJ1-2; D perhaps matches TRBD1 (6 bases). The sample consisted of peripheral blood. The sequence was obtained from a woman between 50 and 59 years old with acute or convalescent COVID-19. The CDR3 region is CASSLDPGQGFGYTF. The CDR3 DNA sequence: TGCGCCAGCAGCTTGGACCCGGGACAAGGGTTCGGCTACACCTTC.